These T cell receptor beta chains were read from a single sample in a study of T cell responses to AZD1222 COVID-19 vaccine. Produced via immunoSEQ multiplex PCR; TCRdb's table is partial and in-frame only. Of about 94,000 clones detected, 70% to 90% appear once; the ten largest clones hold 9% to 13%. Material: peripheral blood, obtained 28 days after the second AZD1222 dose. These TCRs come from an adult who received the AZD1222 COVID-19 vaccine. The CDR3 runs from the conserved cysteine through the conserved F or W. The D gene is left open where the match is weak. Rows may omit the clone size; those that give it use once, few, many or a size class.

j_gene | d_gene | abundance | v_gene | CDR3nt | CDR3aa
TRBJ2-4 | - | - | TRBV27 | TGTGCCATCCCATTCCGAGCCAAAAACATTCAGTACTTC | CAIPFRAKNIQYF
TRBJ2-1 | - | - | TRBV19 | TGTGCCAGTAGTAGCTCCACTAGCTCCTACAATGAGCAGTTCTTC | CASSSSTSSYNEQFF
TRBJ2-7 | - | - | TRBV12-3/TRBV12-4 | TGTGCCAGCAGTACAGCCTACGAGCAGTACTTC | CASSTAYEQYF
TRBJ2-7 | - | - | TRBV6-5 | TGTGCCAGCAGTTGGGGCCGGGAAGGCTACGAGCAGTACTTC | CASSWGREGYEQYF
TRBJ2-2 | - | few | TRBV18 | TGTGCCAGCTCACCAACGCGGTTCCAGGTGTCCACCGGGGAGCTGTTTTTT | CASSPTRFQVSTGELFF
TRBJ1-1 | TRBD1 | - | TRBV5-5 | TGTGCCAGCACCCACAGGGGGGACACTGAAGCTTTCTTT | CASTHRGDTEAFF
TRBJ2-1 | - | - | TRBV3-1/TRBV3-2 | TGTGCCAGCAGCCAAGATCTAGACAGCTACAATGAGCAGTTCTTC | CASSQDLDSYNEQFF
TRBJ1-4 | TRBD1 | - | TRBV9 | TGTGCCAGCAGCGTTACAGGGGAGGCTAATGAAAAACTGTTTTTT | CASSVTGEANEKLFF
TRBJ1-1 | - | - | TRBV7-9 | TGTGCCAGCAGCTTGAGTGGGCCGGACACTGAAGCTTTCTTT | CASSLSGPDTEAFF
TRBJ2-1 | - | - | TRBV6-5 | TGTGCCAGCAGGGTACAGGAGATCCCTTACAATGAGCAGTTCTTC | CASRVQEIPYNEQFF
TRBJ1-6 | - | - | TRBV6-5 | TGTGCCACCAACGGAAGAACGGAAAATTCACCCCTCCACTTT | CATNGRTENSPLHF